This T cell receptor beta chain was obtained from a study of vaccination effects on CD4 cells after COVID-19. For this clone: The antigen remains unidentified.

Peptide-pool stimulation followed by sequencing identified expanded antigen-specific CD4+ clonotypes in the ViraFEST assay. Researchers isolated CD4+ T cells once about 11 days of culture had elapsed. Nucleocapsid antibodies were negative in the vaccine recipients, who had never had SARS-CoV-2 infection. Around 2.2 million PBMC were seeded per well and grown in the presence of 9 to 10 IU/ml IL-2 and 8.5 to 10 ug/ml peptides. This CDR3 comprises 15 residues. Germline V gene data show CDR1 as SGHTA and CDR2 as FQGNSA. V dropped 5 bases and J dropped 6; count of bases not matched to a gene: 7. TCRdb's table, derived via immunoSEQ multiplex PCR, lists solely in-frame clones and lacks some. The sample has about 63,000 clones, about 71% seen once. Whole-study findings and limits: Sampling in the study covered few convalescent patients and included no early post-infection timepoints.

The chain couples TRBV7-2 to TRBJ1-2; 12 positions match TRBD1. The clonotype was recovered from a human donor who received a COVID-19 vaccine. The material sequenced was CD4+ T cells from PBMCs cultured with HCoV-OC43 spike peptides, taken before COVID-19 vaccination. As to subset: HCoV-OC43 spike overlapping peptide pool stimulation. CDR3 region: CASSPGTGGWNGYTF. CDR3 bases: TGTGCCAGCAGCCCCGGGACAGGGGGCTGGAATGGCTACACCTTC.